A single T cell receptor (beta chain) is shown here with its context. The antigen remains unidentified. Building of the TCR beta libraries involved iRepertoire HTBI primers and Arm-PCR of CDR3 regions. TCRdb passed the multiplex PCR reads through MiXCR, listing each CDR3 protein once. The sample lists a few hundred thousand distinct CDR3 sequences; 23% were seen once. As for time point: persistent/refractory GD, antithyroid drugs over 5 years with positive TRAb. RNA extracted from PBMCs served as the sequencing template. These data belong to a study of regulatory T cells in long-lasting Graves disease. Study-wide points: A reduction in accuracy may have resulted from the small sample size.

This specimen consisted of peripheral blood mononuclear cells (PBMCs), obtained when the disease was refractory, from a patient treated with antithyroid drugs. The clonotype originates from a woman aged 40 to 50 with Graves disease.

CDR3 amino acids: CASSSTHHGRRPYEQYF. CDR3 sequence (DNA): TGTGCCAGCAGTTCCACGCATCACGGGAGGCGCCCATACGAGCAGTACTTC. The chain has TRBV28 and TRBJ2-7; TRBD2 matches 7 bases. Germline loops: CDR1 MDHEN, CDR2 SYDVKM. This CDR3 contains 17 residues. The V segment lost 4 bases and the J segment 4 bases; nucleotides outside the gene matches: 16.